This T cell receptor (beta chain) emerged from a study of CD8 T cells in ankylosing spondylitis. TCRdb used MiXCR to reprocess the 5' RACE reads, holding one entry per CDR3 protein. This sample has more than 300,000 distinct CDR3 sequences, with around a tenth found just once. This clonotype was counted only a few times. Germline-derived CDR1 and CDR2 are ENHRY and SYGVKD. The V segment lost 4 bases and the J segment 0 bases; nucleotides outside the gene matches: 6. The CDR3 spans 16 residues. The specimen sequenced was blood, either unsorted or a sorted T cell fraction (not recorded which). The clonotype originates from a female donor with ankylosing spondylitis or in good health (not recorded which). J is TRBJ1-3 and V is TRBV10-3; 7 bases agree with TRBD1. In DNA form, the CDR3 reads TGTGCCATCAGTGCGACAGGGTCGAGCTCTGGAAACACCATATATTTT. This sequence encodes CAISATGSSSGNTIYF.